The entry below describes one TCR beta chain. Germline CDR1 reads MGHRA; CDR2 reads YSYEKL. CDR3 size: 18 residues. J was trimmed by 2 bases and V by 3 bases; bases with no gene match: 11. The sample comes from a study of fetal regulatory T cell absence and autoimmunity. About the research overall: IPEX patients had exocrine pancreas autoimmunity without clinical diabetes.

TCRdb's table, derived via immunoSEQ multiplex PCR, lists solely in-frame clones and lacks some. The sample records 45,000 to 50,000 clones, approximately 80% being singletons. The sequenced material came from cord blood. The source is a newborn boy with IPEX syndrome. The chain links TRBV4-1 to TRBJ2-3; 10 nucleotides match TRBD1. The CDR3: CASSQPTHGTGDTDTQYF. CDR3 bases: TGCGCCAGCAGCCAGCCTACGCATGGGACAGGGGACACAGATACGCAGTATTTT.